The next 2 T cell receptor beta chains were all read from a single sample in a study of blood T cell repertoires in COVID-19. Clones were read by immunoSEQ multiplex PCR, and TCRdb kept only the in-frame ones, dropping some. The repertoire has 200,000 or so clones, 75% to 85% of them found once; the top ten carry 7.4%. The sequenced sample consisted of PBMCs or T cells enriched from blood (not recorded which). These receptors were collected from a woman in her forties with acute COVID-19.

This chain links TRBV2 with TRBJ2-1; 8 bases align to TRBD2. The CDR3 loop spans 13 amino acids. V dropped 6 bases and J dropped 9; count of bases not matched to a gene: 7. Germline lookup yields CDR1 SNHLY and CDR2 FYNNEI. CDR3 coding DNA: TGTGCCAGCAGAGAACGACTAGCGTTTGAGCAGTTCTTC. Amino acids: CASRERLAFEQFF.

This clone was seen more than once but under ten times. The chain combines TRBV19 with TRBJ1-5; perhaps TRBD1 as D (6 bases). The germline CDR1 and CDR2 sequences are LNHDA and SQIVND (reference sequence). The germline V and J ends were trimmed by 4 bases and 5 bases, with 9 bases remaining between them. The CDR3 is 13 residues long. The CDR3, as DNA: TGTGCCAGTAGTACACAGGGATATCAGCCCCAGCATTTT. The encoded protein is CASSTQGYQPQHF. Combining the CDR3 with reference TRBV19 and TRBJ1-5 gives the whole variable domain DGGITQSPKYLFRKEGQNVTLSCEQNLNHDAMYWYRQDPGQGLRLIYYSQIVNDFQKGDIAEGYSVSREKKESFPLTVTSAQKNPTAFYLCASSTQGYQPQHFGDGTRLSIL.